This TCR beta chain originates from a study of vaccination and CD4 T cells after COVID-19. Looking at the study overall: Once diagnosed, patients had post-COVID samples drawn a median about 100 days later (range 35 to 161). Notes on the study in general: Researchers report that 304 of 307 vaccine-specific clones in convalescent patients proved spike mono-reactive. Among convalescent patients, a median roughly 90% of reactive clones emerged only after vaccination.

A remark on this clonotype: As yet, its antigen is unknown.

Once obtained from cultured CD4+ T cells, the DNA was sequenced using the Oncomine TCR Beta short-read assay. The authors extracted genomic DNA from cultured CD4+ T cells. Each CDR3 protein is one row after TCRdb ran MiXCR on the PCR reads. The sample lists 13,000 or so distinct CDR3 sequences; about 30% were seen once. CDR1 is SGHVS, CDR2 FQNEAQ, per germline. The CDR3 sequence is 14 residues long. V shed 7 bases and J shed 3 bases, with 16 bases lying between them. Treatment denoted: approximately nine-day PBMC culture with coronavirus spike peptide pools or control peptides (ViraFEST assay). The chain has TRBV7-8 and TRBJ2-7, with D possibly TRBD2 on 6 matching bases. The sequencing input was CD4+ T cells from blood, cultured in vitro. The clonotype originates from a human donor who had recovered from COVID-19. Here the CDR3 DNA reads TGTGCCAGCACCCTAGGACGGGGGAACTACGAGCAGTACTTC. Translating it yields CASTLGRGNYEQYF.